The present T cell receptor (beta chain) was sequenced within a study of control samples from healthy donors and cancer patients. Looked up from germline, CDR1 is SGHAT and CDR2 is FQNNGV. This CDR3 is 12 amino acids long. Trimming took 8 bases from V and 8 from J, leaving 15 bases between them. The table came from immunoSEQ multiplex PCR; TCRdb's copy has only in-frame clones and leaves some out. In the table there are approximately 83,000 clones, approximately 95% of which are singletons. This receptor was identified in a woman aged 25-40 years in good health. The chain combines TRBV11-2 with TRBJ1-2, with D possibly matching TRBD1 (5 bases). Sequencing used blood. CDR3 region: CASLTWTQGYTF. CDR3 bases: TGTGCCAGCCTAACCTGGACACAAGGCTACACCTTC.